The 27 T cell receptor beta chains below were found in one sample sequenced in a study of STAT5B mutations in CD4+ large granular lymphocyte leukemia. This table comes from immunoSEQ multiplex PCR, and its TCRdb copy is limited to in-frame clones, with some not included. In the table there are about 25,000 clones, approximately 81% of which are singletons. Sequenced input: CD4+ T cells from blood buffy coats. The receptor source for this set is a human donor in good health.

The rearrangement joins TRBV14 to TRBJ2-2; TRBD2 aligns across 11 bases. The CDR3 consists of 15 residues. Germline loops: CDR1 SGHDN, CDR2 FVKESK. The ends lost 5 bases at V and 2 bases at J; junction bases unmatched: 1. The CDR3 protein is CASSGTSGNTGELFF. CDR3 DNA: TGTGCCAGCAGCGGGACTAGCGGTAACACCGGGGAGCTGTTTTTT. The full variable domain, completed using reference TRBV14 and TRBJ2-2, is EAGVTQFPSHSVIEKGQTVTLRCDPISGHDNLYWYRRVMGKEIKFLLHFVKESKQDESGMPNNRFLAERTGGTYSTLKVQPAELEDSGVYFCASSGTSGNTGELFFGEGSRLTVL.

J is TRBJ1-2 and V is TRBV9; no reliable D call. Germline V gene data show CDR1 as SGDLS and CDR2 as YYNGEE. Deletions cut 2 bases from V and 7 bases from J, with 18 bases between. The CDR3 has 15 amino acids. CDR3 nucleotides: TGTGCCAGCAGCGTGGGTTTGGCAGATGGGAGTGGCTACACCTTC. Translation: CASSVGLADGSGYTF.

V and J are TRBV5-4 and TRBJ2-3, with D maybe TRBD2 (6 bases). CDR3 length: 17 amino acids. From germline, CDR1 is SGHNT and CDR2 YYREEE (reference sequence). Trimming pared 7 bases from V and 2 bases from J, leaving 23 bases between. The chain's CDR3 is CASPSGGAGVSTDTQYF. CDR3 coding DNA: TGTGCCAGCCCAAGCGGCGGGGCGGGCGTCTCCACAGATACGCAGTATTTT.

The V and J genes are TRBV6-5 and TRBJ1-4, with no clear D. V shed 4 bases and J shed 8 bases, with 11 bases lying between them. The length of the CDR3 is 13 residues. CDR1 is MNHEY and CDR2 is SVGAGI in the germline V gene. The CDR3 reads CASSFTGPEKLFF. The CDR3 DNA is TGTGCCAGCAGTTTCACCGGGCCGGAAAAACTGTTTTTT.

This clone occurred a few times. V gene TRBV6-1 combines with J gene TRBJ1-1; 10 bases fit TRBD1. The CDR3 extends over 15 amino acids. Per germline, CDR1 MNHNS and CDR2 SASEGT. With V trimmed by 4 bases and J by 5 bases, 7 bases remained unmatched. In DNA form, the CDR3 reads TGTGCCAGCAGTGTATCGACAGGGGGCGGAACTGAAGCTTTCTTT. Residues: CASSVSTGGGTEAFF.

The CDR3 spells CASSSQGPDTQYF. Written as DNA, the CDR3 is TGTGCCAGCAGCTCACAAGGCCCAGATACGCAGTATTTT. The J gene is TRBJ2-3, the V gene TRBV11-2; no clear D. Trimming removed 4 bases at V and 4 bases at J, with 9 bases between. Germline CDR1 and CDR2: SGHAT and FQNNGV. The CDR3 length is 13 residues.

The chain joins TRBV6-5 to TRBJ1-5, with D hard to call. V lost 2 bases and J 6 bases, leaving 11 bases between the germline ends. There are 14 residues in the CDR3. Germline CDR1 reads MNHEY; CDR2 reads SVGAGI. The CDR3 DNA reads TGTGCCAGCAGTTACCCAGAAAAAATTCAGCCCCAGCATTTT. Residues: CASSYPEKIQPQHF.

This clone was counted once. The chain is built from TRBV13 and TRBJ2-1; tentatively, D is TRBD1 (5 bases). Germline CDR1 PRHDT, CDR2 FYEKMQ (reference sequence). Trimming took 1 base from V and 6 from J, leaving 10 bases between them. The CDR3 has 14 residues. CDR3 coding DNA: TGTGCCAGCAGCTTAGATCCACAGGCCAATGAGCAGTTCTTC. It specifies CASSLDPQANEQFF.

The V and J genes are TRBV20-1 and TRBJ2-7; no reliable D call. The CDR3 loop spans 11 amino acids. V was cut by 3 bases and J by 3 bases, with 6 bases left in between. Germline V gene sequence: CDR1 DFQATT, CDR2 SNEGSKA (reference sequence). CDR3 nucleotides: TGCAGTGCTAGGTCAGGCTACGAGCAGTACTTC. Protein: CSARSGYEQYF.

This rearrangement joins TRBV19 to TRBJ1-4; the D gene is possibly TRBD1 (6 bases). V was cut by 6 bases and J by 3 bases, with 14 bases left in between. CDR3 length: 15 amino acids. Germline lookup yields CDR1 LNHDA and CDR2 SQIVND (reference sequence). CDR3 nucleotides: TGTGCCAGTAGAAATCAGGACAGTTCTAATGAAAAACTGTTTTTT. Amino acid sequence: CASRNQDSSNEKLFF.

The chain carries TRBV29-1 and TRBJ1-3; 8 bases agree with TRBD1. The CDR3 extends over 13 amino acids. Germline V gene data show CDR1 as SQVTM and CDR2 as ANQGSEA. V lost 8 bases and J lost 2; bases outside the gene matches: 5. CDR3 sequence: CSTQTGAGNTIYF. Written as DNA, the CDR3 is TGCAGCACCCAGACAGGGGCTGGAAACACCATATATTTT. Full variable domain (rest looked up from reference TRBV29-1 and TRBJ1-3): SAVISQKPSRDICQRGTSLTIQCQVDSQVTMMFWYRQQPGQSLTLIATANQGSEATYESGFVIDKFPISRPNLTFSTLTVSNMSPEDSSIYLCSTQTGAGNTIYFGEGSWLTVV.

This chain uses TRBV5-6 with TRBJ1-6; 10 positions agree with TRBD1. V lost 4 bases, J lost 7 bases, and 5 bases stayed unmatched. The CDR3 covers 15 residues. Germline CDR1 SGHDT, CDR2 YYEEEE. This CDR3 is CASSGQGGQNSPLHF. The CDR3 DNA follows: TGTGCCAGCAGCGGACAGGGGGGTCAGAATTCACCCCTCCACTTT.

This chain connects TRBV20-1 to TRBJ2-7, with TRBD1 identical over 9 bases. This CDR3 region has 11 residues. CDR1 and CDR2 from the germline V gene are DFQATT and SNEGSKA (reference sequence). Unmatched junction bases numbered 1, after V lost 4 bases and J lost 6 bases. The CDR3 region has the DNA TGCAGTGCTAACAGGGGGCGCGAGCAGTACGTC. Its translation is CSANRGREQYV.

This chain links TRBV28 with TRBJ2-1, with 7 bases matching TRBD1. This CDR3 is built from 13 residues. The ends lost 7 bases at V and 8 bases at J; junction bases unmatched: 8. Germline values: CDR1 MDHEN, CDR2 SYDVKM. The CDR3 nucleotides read TGTGCCAGCACCCTGGCCCAGGGGGATGAGCAGTTCTTC. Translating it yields CASTLAQGDEQFF.

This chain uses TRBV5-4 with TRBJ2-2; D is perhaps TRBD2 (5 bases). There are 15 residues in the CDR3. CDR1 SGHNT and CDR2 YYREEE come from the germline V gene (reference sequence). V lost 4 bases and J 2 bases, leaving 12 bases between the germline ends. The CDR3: CASSPTILNTGELFF. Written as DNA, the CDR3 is TGTGCCAGCAGCCCGACTATTCTTAACACCGGGGAGCTGTTTTTT.

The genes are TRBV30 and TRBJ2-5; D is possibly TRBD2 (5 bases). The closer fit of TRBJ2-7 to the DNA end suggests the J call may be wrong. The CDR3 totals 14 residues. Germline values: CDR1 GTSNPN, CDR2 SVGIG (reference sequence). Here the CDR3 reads CAWSRRTLSYEQYF. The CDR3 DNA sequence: TGTGCCTGGAGTAGGAGGACCCTCTCCTACGAGCAGTACTTC.

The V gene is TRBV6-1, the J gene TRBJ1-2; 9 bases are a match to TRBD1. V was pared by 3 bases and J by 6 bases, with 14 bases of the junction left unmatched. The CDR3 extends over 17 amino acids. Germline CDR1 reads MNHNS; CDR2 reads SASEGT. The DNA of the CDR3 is TGTGCCAGCAGTGAGGGGACAGGGTGGGCCCCGGGGAATGGCTACACCTTC. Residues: CASSEGTGWAPGNGYTF.

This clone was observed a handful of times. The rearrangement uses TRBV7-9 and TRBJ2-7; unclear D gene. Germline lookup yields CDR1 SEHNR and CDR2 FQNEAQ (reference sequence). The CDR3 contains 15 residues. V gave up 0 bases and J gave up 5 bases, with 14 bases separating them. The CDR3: CASSLARLVEDEQYF. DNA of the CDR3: TGTGCCAGCAGCTTAGCTCGCCTAGTTGAGGACGAGCAGTACTTC. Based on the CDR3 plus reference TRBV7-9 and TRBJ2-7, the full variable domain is DTGVSQNPRHKITKRGQNVTFRCDPISEHNRLYWYRQTLGQGPEFLTYFQNEAQLEKSRLLSDRFSAERPKGSFSTLEIQRTEQGDSAMYLCASSLARLVEDEQYFGPGTRLTVT.

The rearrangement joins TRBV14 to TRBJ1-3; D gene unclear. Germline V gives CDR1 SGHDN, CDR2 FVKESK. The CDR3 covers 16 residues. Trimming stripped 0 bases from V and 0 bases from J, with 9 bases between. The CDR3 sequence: CASSQDQAVSGNTIYF. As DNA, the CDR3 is TGTGCCAGCAGCCAAGACCAGGCCGTCTCTGGAAACACCATATATTTT.

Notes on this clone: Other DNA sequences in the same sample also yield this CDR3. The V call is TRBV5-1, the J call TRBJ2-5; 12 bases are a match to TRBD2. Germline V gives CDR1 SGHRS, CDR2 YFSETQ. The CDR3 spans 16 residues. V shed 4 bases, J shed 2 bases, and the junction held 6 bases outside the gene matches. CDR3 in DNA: TGCGCCAGCAGCATAGGACTAGCGGGGATACAAGAGACCCAGTACTTC. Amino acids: CASSIGLAGIQETQYF.

The CDR3 DNA reads TGTGCCAGCAGCCCCCTAATGGCGGAGACCCAGTACTTC. Residues: CASSPLMAETQYF. The V gene is TRBV11-1, the J gene TRBJ2-5; D remains unclear. This CDR3 has 13 residues. Germline V gene lookup returns CDR1 SGHAT and CDR2 FQDESV (reference sequence). Deletions cut 5 bases from V and 5 bases from J, with 12 bases between.

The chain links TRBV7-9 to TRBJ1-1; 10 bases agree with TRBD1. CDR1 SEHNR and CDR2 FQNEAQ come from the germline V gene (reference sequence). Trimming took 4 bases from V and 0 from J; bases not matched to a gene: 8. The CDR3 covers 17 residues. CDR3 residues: CASSSPPGTGVNTEAFF. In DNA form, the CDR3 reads TGTGCCAGCAGCTCACCCCCCGGGACAGGGGTGAACACTGAAGCTTTCTTT.

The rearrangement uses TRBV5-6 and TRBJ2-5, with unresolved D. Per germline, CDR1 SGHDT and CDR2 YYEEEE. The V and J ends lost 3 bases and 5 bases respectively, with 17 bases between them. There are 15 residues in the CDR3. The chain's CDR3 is CASSYTGGRGETQYF. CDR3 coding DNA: TGTGCCAGCAGCTACACGGGCGGAAGAGGCGAGACCCAGTACTTC.

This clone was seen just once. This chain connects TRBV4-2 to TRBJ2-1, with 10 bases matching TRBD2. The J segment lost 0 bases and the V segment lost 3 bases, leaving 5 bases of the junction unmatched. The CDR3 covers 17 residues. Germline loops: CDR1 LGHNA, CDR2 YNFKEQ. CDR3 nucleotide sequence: TGTGCCAGCAGCCATCCTATAGCGGGAGGCTCCTACAATGAGCAGTTCTTC. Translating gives CASSHPIAGGSYNEQFF.

The chain's CDR3 is CASSLEGFRQEGYEQYF. CDR3 nucleotides: TGTGCCAGCAGCTTAGAAGGATTTAGACAGGAGGGCTACGAGCAGTACTTC. The rearrangement uses TRBV11-2 and TRBJ2-7, with D tentatively TRBD1 or TRBD2 (6 bases each). The CDR3 sequence is 17 residues long. Deletions cut 0 bases from V and 3 bases from J, with 18 bases between. CDR1 and CDR2 (germline): SGHAT, FQNNGV.

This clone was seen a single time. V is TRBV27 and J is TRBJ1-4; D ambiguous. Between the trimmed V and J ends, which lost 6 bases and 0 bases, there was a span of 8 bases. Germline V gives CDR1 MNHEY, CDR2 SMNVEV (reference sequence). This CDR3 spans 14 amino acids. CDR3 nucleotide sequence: TGTGCCAGCAGAACGACAACAACTAATGAAAAACTGTTTTTT. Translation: CASRTTTTNEKLFF.

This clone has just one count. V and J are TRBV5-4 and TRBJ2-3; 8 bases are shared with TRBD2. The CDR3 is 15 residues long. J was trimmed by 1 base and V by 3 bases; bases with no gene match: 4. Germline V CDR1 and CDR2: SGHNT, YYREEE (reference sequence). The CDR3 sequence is CASSWSGGGTDTQYF. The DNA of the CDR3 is TGTGCCAGCAGCTGGAGCGGGGGTGGCACAGATACGCAGTATTTT.